Sequencing of this T cell receptor beta chain was carried out in a study of control samples from healthy donors and cancer patients. Trimming left V 4 bases short and J 0 bases short, with 6 bases between. Germline CDR1 reads KGHSH; CDR2 reads LQKENI. There are 13 residues in the CDR3. Assay: immunoSEQ multiplex PCR; the TCRdb copy retains only in-frame clones and omits some. Of about 69,000 clones in the sample, around nine tenths were seen once. The sequence was obtained from a man between 60 and 75 years old with lung cancer. The chain carries TRBV18 and TRBJ1-1; tentatively, D is TRBD1 (5 bases). What was sequenced was PBMCs. CDR3 DNA sequence: TGTGCCAGCTCACTACAGGTGAACACTGAAGCTTTCTTT. Translated, it gives CASSLQVNTEAFF.